This section outlines one T cell receptor beta chain sequence together with its context. Antigen specificity is unknown. Treatment in this sample: oral pan-JAK inhibitor, 5-10 mg twice daily. The data were obtained in a study of CD8+ T cells in alopecia areata. Study-wide results and caveats: Tofacitinib yielded significantly lower scalp clonality and fewer expanded CD8+ clones among the top 100. Compared with mice, patients displayed less clear TCR sharing, possibly for HLA-related reasons. Across lesional scalp, and particularly alopecia totalis/universalis, clonality surpassed that of normal scalp.

After isolation, RNA underwent reverse transcription to generate cDNA as the sequencing template. Data came from immunoSEQ multiplex PCR; TCRdb stores just in-frame clones and leaves some out. The repertoire has some 180,000 clones, 51% of them found once; the top ten carry around 10%. V shed 5 bases, J shed 5 bases, and the junction held 15 bases outside the gene matches. This CDR3 is 18 amino acids long. Germline V CDR1 and CDR2: SGHTA, FQGNSA. The sequences come from CD8+ T cells sorted from blood, collected at week 52, from a patient treated with tofacitinib. This clonotype originated in a human donor with alopecia areata. This chain joins TRBV7-2 and TRBJ2-1, with 10 bases matching TRBD2. DNA for the CDR3: TGTGCCAGCAGCCGATGGCTGAGAACTAGCGGGACCCACAATGAGCAGTTCTTC. Protein sequence: CASSRWLRTSGTHNEQFF. The full variable domain, in which reference TRBV7-2 and TRBJ2-1 provide the parts outside the CDR3, is GAGVSQSPSNKVTEKGKDVELRCDPISGHTALYWYRQSLGQGLEFLIYFQGNSAPDKSGLPSDRFSAERTGGSVSTLTIQRTQQEDSAVYLCASSRWLRTSGTHNEQFFGPGTRLTVL.